The present entry profiles one TCR beta chain with its context. Its antigen remains unknown. Trimming removed 7 bases from V and 0 bases from J, with 4 bases in between. Germline V gene lookup returns CDR1 SQVTM and CDR2 ANQGSEA. The CDR3 is 11 residues long. The data stem from a study of CD4 T cells in relation to SARS-CoV-2 and coronaviruses. Study overall: PBMCs were cultured with antigen for roughly 9 days before TCR beta sequencing. Patient ages ranged from roughly 21 to 80, median 38.

Some clones are missing from TCRdb's copy, which holds only in-frame ones; the method was immunoSEQ multiplex PCR. Here the sample spans more than 35,000 clones, roughly 73% being singletons. The sequencing sample was made of memory CD4+ T cells from PBMCs, cultured in vitro. This receptor was identified in an adult with COVID-19. This sequence joins TRBV29-1 and TRBJ1-3; D is undetermined. CDR3 in DNA: TGCAGCGGTGACTCTGGAAACACCATATATTTT. This codes for CSGDSGNTIYF.